This entry is about one TCR beta chain. Its recognized antigen is unknown. Base qualities are missing; no much larger clone stands one base away. The sample comes from a study of T-cell reconstitution after alpha-beta-depleted transplantation in children (dated by TCRdb to about 2016). Notes on the research overall: Using TCR repertoire profiling, the study followed T-cell immune reconstitution in a quantitative way in children after TCRalphabeta/CD19-depleted allogeneic hematopoietic cell transplantation.

Library construction relied on PCR. The reads were generated on an Illumina HiSeq 2500. Molecular barcoding was employed in the preparation of TCR libraries, with unique molecular identifiers being used to normalize TCRbeta repertoire quantification. TCRdb trimmed the raw reads at Q25, called clones with MiXCR and kept productive beta chains. Here each entry gathers all rows of one CDR3 protein and keeps the most common genes and DNA. This sample has some 550,000 distinct CDR3 sequences in its table, and about 17% of those were observed once. More than 2.5% of the sample rests with the top ten. The CDR3 has 15 amino acids, counting the end cysteine and phenylalanine. The only DNA kept is the CDR3, 45 bases in frame from the first base. For CDR1 and CDR2, the germline V gene (reference sequence) lists WNHNN and SYGVQD. The junction shows trimming of 3 bases on V and 0 bases on J, and the gene matches do not reach 4 bases of it.

This clonotype was sampled from a human donor who donated a stem cell graft to a child with acute lymphoblastic leukemia. Recombination joined TRBV10-1 with TRBJ2-7, with 8 bases aligning to TRBD1. The starting material was PBMCs from the stem cell graft donor, obtained from the stem cell graft. DNA sequence: TGCGCCAGCAGTGATCTACAGGGGGGCTCCTACGAGCAGTACTTC. Its amino acids are CASSDLQGGSYEQYF.